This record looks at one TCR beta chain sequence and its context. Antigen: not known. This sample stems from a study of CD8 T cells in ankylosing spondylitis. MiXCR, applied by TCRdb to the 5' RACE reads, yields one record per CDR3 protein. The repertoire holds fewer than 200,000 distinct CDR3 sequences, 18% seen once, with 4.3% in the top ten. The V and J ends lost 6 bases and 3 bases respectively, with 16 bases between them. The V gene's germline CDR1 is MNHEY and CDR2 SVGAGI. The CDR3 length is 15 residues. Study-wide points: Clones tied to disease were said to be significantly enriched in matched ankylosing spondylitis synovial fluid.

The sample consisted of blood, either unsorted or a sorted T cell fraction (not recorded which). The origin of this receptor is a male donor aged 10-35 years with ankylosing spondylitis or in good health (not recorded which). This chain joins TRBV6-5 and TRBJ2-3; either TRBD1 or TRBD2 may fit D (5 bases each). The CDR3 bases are TGTGCCAGCAGGGTTTTCCCGGGACCTACAGATACGCAGTATTTT. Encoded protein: CASRVFPGPTDTQYF.